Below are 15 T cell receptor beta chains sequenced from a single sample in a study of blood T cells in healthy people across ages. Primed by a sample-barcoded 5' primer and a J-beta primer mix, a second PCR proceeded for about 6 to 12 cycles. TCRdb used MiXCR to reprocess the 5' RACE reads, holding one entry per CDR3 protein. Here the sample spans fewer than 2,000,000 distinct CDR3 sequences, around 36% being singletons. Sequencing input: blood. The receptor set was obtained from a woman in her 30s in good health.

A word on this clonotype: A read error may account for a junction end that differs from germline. The DNA for the CDR3 is TGCGCCAGCAGCCAGGACCTCAGAGATGAGCGGTTCTTC. Encoded protein: CASSQDLRDERFF. The chain combines TRBV4-1 with TRBJ2-1; D is ambiguous. The length of the CDR3 is 13 residues. Germline CDR1 is MGHRA and CDR2 is YSYEKL.

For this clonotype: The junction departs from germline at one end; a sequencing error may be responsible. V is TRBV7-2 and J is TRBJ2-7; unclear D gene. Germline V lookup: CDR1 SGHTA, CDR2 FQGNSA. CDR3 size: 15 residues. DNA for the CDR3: TGTGCCAGCAGCTACTCCTCACAAGCTTCCTACGAGCGGTACTTC. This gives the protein CASSYSSQASYERYF.

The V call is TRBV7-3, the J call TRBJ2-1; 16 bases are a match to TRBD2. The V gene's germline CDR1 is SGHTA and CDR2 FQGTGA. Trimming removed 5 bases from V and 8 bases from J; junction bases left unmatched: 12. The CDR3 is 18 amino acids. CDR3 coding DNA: TGTGCCAGCAGCCCTCAGGCCGGGACTAGCGGGGGGGCCGATGAGCAGTTCTTC. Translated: CASSPQAGTSGGADEQFF.

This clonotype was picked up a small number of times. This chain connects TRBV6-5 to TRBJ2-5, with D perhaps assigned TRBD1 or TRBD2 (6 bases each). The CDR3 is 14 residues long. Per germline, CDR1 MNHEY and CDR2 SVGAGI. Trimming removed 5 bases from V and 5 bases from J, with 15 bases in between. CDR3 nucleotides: TGTGCCAGCAGTCCCCGGGGGCCCGGGGAGACCCAGTACTTC. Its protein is CASSPRGPGETQYF.

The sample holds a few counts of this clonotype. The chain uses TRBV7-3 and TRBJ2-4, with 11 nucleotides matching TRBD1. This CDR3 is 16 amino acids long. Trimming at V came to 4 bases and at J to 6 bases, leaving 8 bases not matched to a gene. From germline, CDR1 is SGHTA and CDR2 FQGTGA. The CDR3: CASSSPEGQGVNIQYF. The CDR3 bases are TGTGCCAGCAGCTCCCCCGAGGGACAGGGGGTAAACATTCAGTACTTC.

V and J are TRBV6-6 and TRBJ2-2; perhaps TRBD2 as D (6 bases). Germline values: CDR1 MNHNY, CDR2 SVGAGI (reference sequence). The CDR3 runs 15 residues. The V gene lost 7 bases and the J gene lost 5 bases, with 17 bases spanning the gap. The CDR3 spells CASTLEGPLTGELFF. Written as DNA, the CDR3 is TGTGCCAGCACCTTGGAGGGCCCACTGACCGGGGAGCTGTTTTTT.

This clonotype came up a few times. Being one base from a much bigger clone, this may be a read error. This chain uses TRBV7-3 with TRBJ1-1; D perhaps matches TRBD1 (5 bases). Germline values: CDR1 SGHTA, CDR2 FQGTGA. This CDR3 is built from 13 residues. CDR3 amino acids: CVSSPGGNTEAFF. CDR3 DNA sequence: TGTGTCAGCAGCCCCGGGGGGAACACTGAAGCTTTCTTT.

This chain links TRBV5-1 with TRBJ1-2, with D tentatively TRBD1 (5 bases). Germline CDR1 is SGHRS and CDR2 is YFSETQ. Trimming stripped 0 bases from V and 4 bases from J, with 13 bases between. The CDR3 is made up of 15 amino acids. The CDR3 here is CASSLEDGHSYGYTF. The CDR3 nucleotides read TGCGCCAGCAGCTTGGAGGACGGACACAGCTATGGCTACACCTTC. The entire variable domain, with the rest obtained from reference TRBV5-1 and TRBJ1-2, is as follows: KAGVTQTPRYLIKTRGQQVTLSCSPISGHRSVSWYQQTPGQGLQFLFEYFSETQRNKGNFPGRFSGRQFSNSRSEMNVSTLELGDSALYLCASSLEDGHSYGYTFGSGTRLTVV.

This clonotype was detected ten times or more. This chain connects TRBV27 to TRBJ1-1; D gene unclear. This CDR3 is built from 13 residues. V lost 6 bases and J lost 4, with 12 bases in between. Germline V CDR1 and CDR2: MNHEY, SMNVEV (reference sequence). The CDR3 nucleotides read TGTGCCAGCAGCTTAAGCCTGGGCACTGAAGCTTTCTTT. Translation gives CASSLSLGTEAFF.

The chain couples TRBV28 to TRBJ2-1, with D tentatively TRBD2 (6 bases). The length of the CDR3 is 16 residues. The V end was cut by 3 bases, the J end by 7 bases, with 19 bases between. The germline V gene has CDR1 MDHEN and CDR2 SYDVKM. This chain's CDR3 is CASSLETRKGRNEQFF. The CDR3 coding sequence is TGTGCCAGCAGTTTGGAGACTAGAAAAGGACGAAATGAGCAGTTCTTC.

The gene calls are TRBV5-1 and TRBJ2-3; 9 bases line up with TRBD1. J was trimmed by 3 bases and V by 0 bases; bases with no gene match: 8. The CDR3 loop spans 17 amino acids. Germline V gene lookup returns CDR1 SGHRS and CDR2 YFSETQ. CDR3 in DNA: TGCGCCAGCAGCTTGGCCGCGTGGGACAGGGTAACAGATACGCAGTATTTT. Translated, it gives CASSLAAWDRVTDTQYF.

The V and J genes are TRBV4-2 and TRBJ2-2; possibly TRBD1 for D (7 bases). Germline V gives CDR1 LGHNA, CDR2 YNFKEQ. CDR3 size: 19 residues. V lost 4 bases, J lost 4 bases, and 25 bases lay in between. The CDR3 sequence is CASSREGGLGTVSTGELFF. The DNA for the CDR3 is TGTGCCAGCAGCCGAGAGGGAGGACTCGGGACAGTGAGCACCGGGGAGCTGTTTTTT.

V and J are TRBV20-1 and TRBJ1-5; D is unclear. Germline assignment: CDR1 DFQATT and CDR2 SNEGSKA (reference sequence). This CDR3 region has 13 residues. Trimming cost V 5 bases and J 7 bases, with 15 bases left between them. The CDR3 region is CSAAPSGKQPQHF. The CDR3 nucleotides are TGCAGTGCTGCCCCGTCGGGGAAGCAGCCCCAGCATTTT.

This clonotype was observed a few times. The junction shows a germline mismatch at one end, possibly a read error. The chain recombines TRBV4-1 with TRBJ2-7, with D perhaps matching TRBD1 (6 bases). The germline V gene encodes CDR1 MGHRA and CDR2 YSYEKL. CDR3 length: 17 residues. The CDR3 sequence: CAGSQELPGQRAYEQYF. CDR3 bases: TGCGCCGGCAGCCAAGAACTTCCGGGACAAAGGGCCTACGAGCAGTACTTC.

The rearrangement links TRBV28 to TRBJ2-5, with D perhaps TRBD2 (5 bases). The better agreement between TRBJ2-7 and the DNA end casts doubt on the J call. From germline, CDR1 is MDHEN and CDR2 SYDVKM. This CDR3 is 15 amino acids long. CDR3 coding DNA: TGTGCCAGCAGTTTATCTCCCGGACGGGGTTACGAGCAGTACTTC. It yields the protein CASSLSPGRGYEQYF.